One T cell receptor (beta chain) is described in this entry. This record comes from a study of blood T cell repertoires in COVID-19. In the study overall: Some COVID-19 samples were acute and others convalescent; all came from the United States, Italy and Spain. Sources were T cells, B-cell-depleted T cells, or PBMCs; the material itself was cDNA or gDNA.

Per the study methods: It was from reference gene primer amplification that nucleated cell counts were estimated. Clones were sequenced by immunoSEQ multiplex PCR, and TCRdb holds only the in-frame ones, with some missing. D and trimming were read from the DNA, whereas the V and J calls and clone size are those reported in that table. The table records almost 95,000 clones, roughly four fifths of them present only once. The germline V gene encodes CDR1 SGHDT and CDR2 YYEEEE. CDR3 length: 14 residues. The V gene lost 0 bases and the J gene lost 2 bases, with 9 bases spanning the gap. What was sequenced was peripheral blood. The V gene is TRBV5-6, the J gene TRBJ2-7; perhaps TRBD1 as D (5 bases). The TCR was taken from a man aged 60 to 69 with acute or convalescent COVID-19. CDR3 region: CASSLGTFTYEQYF. CDR3 coding DNA: TGTGCCAGCAGCTTGGGGACATTCACCTACGAGCAGTACTTC. The variable domain in full, completed from reference TRBV5-6 and TRBJ2-7, reads DAGVTQSPTHLIKTRGQQVTLRCSPKSGHDTVSWYQQALGQGPQFIFQYYEEEERQRGNFPDRFSGHQFPNYSSELNVNALLLGDSALYLCASSLGTFTYEQYFGPGTRLTVT.